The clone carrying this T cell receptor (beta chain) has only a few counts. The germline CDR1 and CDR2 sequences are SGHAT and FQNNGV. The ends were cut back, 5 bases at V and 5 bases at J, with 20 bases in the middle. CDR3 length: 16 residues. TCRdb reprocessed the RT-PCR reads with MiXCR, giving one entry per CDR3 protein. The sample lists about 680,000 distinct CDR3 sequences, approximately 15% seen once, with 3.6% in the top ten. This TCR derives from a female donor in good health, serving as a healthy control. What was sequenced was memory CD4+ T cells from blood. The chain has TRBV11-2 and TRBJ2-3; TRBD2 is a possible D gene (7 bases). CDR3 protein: CASSRGGAGAQDTQYF. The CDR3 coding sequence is TGTGCCAGCAGCAGGGGGGGAGCAGGGGCGCAAGATACGCAGTATTTT. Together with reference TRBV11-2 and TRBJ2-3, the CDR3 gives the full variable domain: EAGVAQSPRYKIIEKRQSVAFWCNPISGHATLYWYQQILGQGPKLLIQFQNNGVVDDSQLPKDRFSAERLKGVDSTLKIQPAKLEDSAVYLCASSRGGAGAQDTQYFGPGTRLTVL.